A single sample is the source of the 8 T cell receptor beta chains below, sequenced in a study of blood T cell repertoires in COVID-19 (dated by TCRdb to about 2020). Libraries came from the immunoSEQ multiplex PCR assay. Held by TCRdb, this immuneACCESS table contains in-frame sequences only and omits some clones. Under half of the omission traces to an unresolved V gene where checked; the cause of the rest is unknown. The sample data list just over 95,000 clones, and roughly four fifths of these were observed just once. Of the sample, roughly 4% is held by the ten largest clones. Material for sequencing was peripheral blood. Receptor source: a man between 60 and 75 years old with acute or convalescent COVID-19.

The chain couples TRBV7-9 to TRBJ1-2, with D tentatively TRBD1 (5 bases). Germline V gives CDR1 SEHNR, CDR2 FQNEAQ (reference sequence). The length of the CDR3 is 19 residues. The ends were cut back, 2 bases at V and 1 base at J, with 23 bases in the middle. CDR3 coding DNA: TGTGCCAGCAGCTTATCCCTCTGGCTCACGACAGTGTTTAACTATGGCTACACCTTC. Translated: CASSLSLWLTTVFNYGYTF.

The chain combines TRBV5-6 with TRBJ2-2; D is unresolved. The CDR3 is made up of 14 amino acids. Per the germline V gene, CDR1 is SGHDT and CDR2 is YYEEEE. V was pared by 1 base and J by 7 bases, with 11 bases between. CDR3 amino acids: CASSLSWSGGELFF. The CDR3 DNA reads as TGTGCCAGCAGCTTGAGCTGGTCTGGCGGGGAGCTGTTTTTT.

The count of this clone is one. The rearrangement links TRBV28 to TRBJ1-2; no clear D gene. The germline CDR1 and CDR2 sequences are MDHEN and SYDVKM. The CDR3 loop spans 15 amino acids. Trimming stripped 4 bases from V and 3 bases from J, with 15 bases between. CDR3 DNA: TGTGCCAGCAGTTCGCGTGGAGGGTCCCACTATGGCTACACCTTC. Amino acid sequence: CASSSRGGSHYGYTF.

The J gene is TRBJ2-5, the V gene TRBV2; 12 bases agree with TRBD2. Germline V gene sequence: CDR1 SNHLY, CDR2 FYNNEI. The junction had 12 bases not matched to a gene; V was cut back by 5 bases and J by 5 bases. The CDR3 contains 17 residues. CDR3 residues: CASSRTSGVYLSETQYF. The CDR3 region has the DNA TGTGCCAGCAGTCGGACTAGCGGGGTCTACCTTAGCGAGACCCAGTACTTC.

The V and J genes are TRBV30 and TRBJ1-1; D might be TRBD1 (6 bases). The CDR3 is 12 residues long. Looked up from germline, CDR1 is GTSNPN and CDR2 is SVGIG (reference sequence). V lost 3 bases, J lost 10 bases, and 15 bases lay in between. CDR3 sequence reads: CAWSLLGARAFF. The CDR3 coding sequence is TGTGCCTGGAGCCTATTGGGGGCTAGAGCTTTCTTT.

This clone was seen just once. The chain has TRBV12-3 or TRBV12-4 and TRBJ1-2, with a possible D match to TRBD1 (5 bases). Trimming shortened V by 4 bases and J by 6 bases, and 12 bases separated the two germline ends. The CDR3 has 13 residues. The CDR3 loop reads CASSSGGGNGYTF. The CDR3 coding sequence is TGTGCCAGCAGTTCGGGGGGGGGAAATGGCTACACCTTC.

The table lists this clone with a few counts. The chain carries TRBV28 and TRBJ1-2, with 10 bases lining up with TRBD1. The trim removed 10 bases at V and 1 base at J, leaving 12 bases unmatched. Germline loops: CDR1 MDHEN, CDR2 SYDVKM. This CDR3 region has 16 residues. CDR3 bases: TGTGCCACCCGACCTCCTGGGGACAGGGGTAACTATGGCTACACCTTC. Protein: CATRPPGDRGNYGYTF.

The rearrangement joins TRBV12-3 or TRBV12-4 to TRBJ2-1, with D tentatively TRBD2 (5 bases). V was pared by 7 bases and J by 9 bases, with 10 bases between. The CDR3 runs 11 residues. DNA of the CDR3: TGTGCCAGCAACCTAGAGGGTGAGCAGTTCTTC. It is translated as CASNLEGEQFF.